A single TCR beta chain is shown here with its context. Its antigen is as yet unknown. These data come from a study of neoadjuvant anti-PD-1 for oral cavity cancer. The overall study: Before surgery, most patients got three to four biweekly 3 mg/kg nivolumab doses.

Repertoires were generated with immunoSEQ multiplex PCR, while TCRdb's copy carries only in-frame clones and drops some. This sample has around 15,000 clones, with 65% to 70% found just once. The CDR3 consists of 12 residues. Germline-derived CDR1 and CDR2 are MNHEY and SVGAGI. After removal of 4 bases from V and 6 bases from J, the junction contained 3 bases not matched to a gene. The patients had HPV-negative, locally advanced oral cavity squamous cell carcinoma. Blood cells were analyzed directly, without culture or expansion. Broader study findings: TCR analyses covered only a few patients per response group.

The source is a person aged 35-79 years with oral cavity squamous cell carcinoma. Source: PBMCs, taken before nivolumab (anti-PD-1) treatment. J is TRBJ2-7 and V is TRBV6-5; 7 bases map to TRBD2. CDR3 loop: CASSSPGGEQYF. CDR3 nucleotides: TGTGCCAGCAGTTCCCCGGGAGGCGAGCAGTACTTC.